Listed below are T cell receptor beta chains from one sample, sequenced in a study of T cell responses to AZD1222 COVID-19 vaccine. The assay was immunoSEQ multiplex PCR, and TCRdb's table has in-frame clones only and misses some. The repertoire holds around 150,000 clones, with approximately 94% as singletons. The sample here was peripheral blood, taken 28 days after the second AZD1222 dose. The receptors stem from an adult who received the AZD1222 COVID-19 vaccine. Both conserved end residues are part of each CDR3. The D gene is left open where the match is weak. Only some rows state a clone size, as once, few, many or a class for expanded clones.

d_gene: NA
v_gene: TRBV21-1
j_gene: TRBJ1-1
abundance: once
CDR3aa: CASSNELRDRPNTEAFF
CDR3nt: TGTGCCAGCAGCAATGAGCTGCGGGACAGGCCGAACACTGAAGCTTTCTTT

d_gene: NA
v_gene: TRBV15
j_gene: TRBJ2-3
abundance: NA
CDR3aa: CATSRDVGSSTDTQYF
CDR3nt: TGTGCCACCAGCAGAGACGTCGGGTCTAGCACAGATACGCAGTATTTT

d_gene: NA
v_gene: TRBV6-4
j_gene: TRBJ1-2
abundance: NA
CDR3aa: CASSDGAGDGYTF
CDR3nt: TGTGCCAGCAGTGACGGGGCAGGGGATGGCTACACCTTC

d_gene: NA
v_gene: TRBV11-2
j_gene: TRBJ2-7
abundance: NA
CDR3aa: CASSLETVPSYEQYF
CDR3nt: TGTGCCAGCAGCTTAGAGACAGTGCCTTCCTACGAGCAGTACTTC

d_gene: TRBD1
v_gene: TRBV27
j_gene: TRBJ1-5
abundance: NA
CDR3aa: CASSLSGTGGGNQPQHF
CDR3nt: TGTGCCAGCAGTTTATCCGGGACAGGGGGGGGCAATCAGCCCCAGCATTTT

d_gene: NA
v_gene: TRBV27
j_gene: TRBJ2-1
abundance: NA
CDR3aa: CASSLSQSYNEQFF
CDR3nt: TGTGCCAGCAGTTTAAGCCAGTCCTACAATGAGCAGTTCTTC

d_gene: NA
v_gene: TRBV7-3
j_gene: TRBJ2-2
abundance: NA
CDR3aa: CASSFTGSHTGELFF
CDR3nt: TGTGCCAGCAGCTTTACAGGGTCGCACACCGGGGAGCTGTTTTTT

d_gene: NA
v_gene: TRBV11-2
j_gene: TRBJ2-1
abundance: NA
CDR3aa: CASSLVGTSSNNEQFF
CDR3nt: TGTGCCAGCAGCTTAGTAGGGACATCTTCAAACAATGAGCAGTTCTTC

d_gene: NA
v_gene: TRBV6-2/TRBV6-3
j_gene: TRBJ2-2
abundance: NA
CDR3aa: CASSYSVVAGELFF
CDR3nt: TGTGCCAGCAGTTACTCGGTAGTCGCCGGGGAGCTGTTTTTT

d_gene: NA
v_gene: TRBV2
j_gene: TRBJ1-3
abundance: NA
CDR3aa: CASTVNRNTIYF
CDR3nt: TGTGCCAGCACAGTTAACAGAAACACCATATATTTT

d_gene: NA
v_gene: TRBV5-1
j_gene: TRBJ2-5
abundance: NA
CDR3aa: CASSPGGIQETQYF
CDR3nt: TGCGCCAGCAGCCCAGGAGGGATCCAAGAGACCCAGTACTTC

d_gene: TRBD2
v_gene: TRBV20-1
j_gene: TRBJ2-3
abundance: NA
CDR3aa: CSASQIAGRTDTQYF
CDR3nt: TGCAGTGCTAGTCAAATAGCGGGACGCACAGATACGCAGTATTTT